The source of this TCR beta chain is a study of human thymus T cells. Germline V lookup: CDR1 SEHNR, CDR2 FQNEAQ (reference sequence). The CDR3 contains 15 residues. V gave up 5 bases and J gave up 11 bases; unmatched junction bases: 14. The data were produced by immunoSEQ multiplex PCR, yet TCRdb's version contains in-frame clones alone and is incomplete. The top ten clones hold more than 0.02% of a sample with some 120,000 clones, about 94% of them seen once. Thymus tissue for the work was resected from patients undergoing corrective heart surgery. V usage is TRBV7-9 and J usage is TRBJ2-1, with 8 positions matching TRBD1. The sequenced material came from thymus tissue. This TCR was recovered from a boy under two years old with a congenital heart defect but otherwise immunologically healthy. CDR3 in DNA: TGTGCCAGCAGCGCGCTGGGCCAGGGGGCCCACCAGCAGTTCTTC. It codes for CASSALGQGAHQQFF.